The 29 T cell receptor beta chains reported below all come from one sample, sequenced in a study of blood T cells in healthy people across ages. The authors ran a second PCR of roughly 6 to 12 cycles using a sample-barcoded 5' primer and a J-beta primer mix. MiXCR, applied by TCRdb to the 5' RACE reads, yields one record per CDR3 protein. The sample carries approximately 1,100,000 distinct CDR3 sequences, around 43% recorded once. Sequencing input: blood. Every receptor here comes from a woman aged 60-70 years in good health.

The chain recombines TRBV27 with TRBJ2-1; D gene ambiguous. CDR1 and CDR2 (germline): MNHEY, SMNVEV (reference sequence). The CDR3 has 13 residues. V shed 6 bases and J shed 5 bases, with 11 bases lying between them. This CDR3 reads CASSRSSDNEQFF. DNA for the CDR3: TGTGCCAGCAGCCGCTCCTCGGACAATGAGCAGTTCTTC.

The V gene is TRBV7-7, the J gene TRBJ2-2, with a possible D match to TRBD1 (5 bases). CDR3 size: 16 residues. Germline V gene sequence: CDR1 SSHAT, CDR2 FNYEAQ (reference sequence). Trimming stripped 4 bases from V and 1 base from J, with 13 bases between. Written as DNA, the CDR3 is TGTGCCAGCAGCTCCAATCCTCAGGGGAACACCGGGGAGCTGTTTTTT. Its translation: CASSSNPQGNTGELFF.

V is TRBV18 and J is TRBJ1-2; no reliable D call. The V end was cut by 3 bases, the J end by 5 bases, with 13 bases between. From germline, CDR1 is KGHSH and CDR2 LQKENI. The CDR3 consists of 14 residues. In nucleotides, the CDR3 is TGTGCCAGCTCACCTGGTGGGGTGTTATATGGCTACACCTTC. The encoded protein is CASSPGGVLYGYTF.

This clonotype occurred many times. The chain employs TRBV20-1 and TRBJ2-1; possibly TRBD2 for D (6 bases). Germline V CDR1 and CDR2: DFQATT, SNEGSKA (reference sequence). The V end was cut by 6 bases, the J end by 9 bases, with 15 bases between. The CDR3 consists of 12 residues. The CDR3 DNA reads as TGCAGTGCCGTGGAGGGAGTAGGTGAGCAGTTCTTC. Protein: CSAVEGVGEQFF.

The V and J genes are TRBV27 and TRBJ2-1; the D gene is possibly TRBD2 (7 bases). The CDR3 sequence is 13 residues long. Deletions cut 8 bases from V and 4 bases from J, with 12 bases between. Per the germline V gene, CDR1 is MNHEY and CDR2 is SMNVEV (reference sequence). The CDR3 is CASRRGGYNEQFF. Written as DNA, the CDR3 is TGTGCCAGCCGAAGGGGGGGGTACAATGAGCAGTTCTTC.

This chain joins TRBV6-1 and TRBJ2-4; D gene ambiguous. Germline V gives CDR1 MNHNS, CDR2 SASEGT. Trimming took 1 base from V and 1 from J, leaving 11 bases between them. The CDR3 loop spans 16 amino acids. CDR3 DNA sequence: TGTGCCAGCAGTGAAGAAGGAATAAAGGCCAAAAACATTCAGTACTTC. It is translated as CASSEEGIKAKNIQYF.

A word on this clonotype: Sequence at one end of the junction differs from germline and may be a read error. V and J are TRBV29-1 and TRBJ2-5; TRBD2 agrees at 8 bases. The CDR3 is 14 amino acids. Germline lookup yields CDR1 SQVTM and CDR2 ANQGSEA. CDR3 sequence (DNA): TGCAGCGCTGAACGGACGGGAGGGCCCCATGAGCAGTACTTC. Translated: CSAERTGGPHEQYF.

This clonotype was recorded a few times. The chain links TRBV7-9 to TRBJ2-1; 13 bases map to TRBD2. From germline, CDR1 is SEHNR and CDR2 FQNEAQ (reference sequence). The CDR3 is 16 residues long. V was clipped by 4 bases and J by 8 bases; unmatched bases: 8. The CDR3 coding sequence is TGTGCCAGCAGCTCACCCGGGACTAGCGGGATGGATGAGCAGTTCTTC. Its translation: CASSSPGTSGMDEQFF.

This clonotype was detected only a few times. The V gene is TRBV12-3 or TRBV12-4, the J gene TRBJ2-7; possible D gene TRBD2, 5 bases. Matching the DNA end better, TRBJ2-5 makes the J call doubtful. The CDR3 is 14 residues long. CDR3 DNA: TGTGCCAGCAGTTCGGTCGGGGTTTGGGGGACCCAGTACTTC. Its translation: CASSSVGVWGTQYF.

With regard to this clonotype: At one boundary the junction diverges from the germline segment, which might be a read error. J is TRBJ2-5 and V is TRBV10-2, with a possible D match to TRBD2 (5 bases). The CDR3 loop spans 14 amino acids. The germline gives CDR1 WSHSY, CDR2 SAAADI. Here the CDR3 reads CTSSVAGTIGEQYF. The CDR3 DNA follows: TGCACCAGCAGTGTGGCAGGCACAATCGGGGAGCAGTACTTC.

The chain employs TRBV27 and TRBJ2-1; perhaps TRBD1 as D (7 bases). CDR3 size: 12 residues. The ends were cut back, 7 bases at V and 10 bases at J, with 14 bases in the middle. Germline V gene lookup returns CDR1 MNHEY and CDR2 SMNVEV (reference sequence). The CDR3 reads CASTRGEGEQFF. The CDR3 coding sequence is TGTGCCAGCACCAGGGGGGAAGGAGAGCAGTTCTTC.

The chain carries TRBV20-1 and TRBJ2-1, with a weak D call TRBD1 (6 bases). This CDR3 spans 16 amino acids. Germline CDR1 is DFQATT and CDR2 is SNEGSKA (reference sequence). The V end was cut by 4 bases, the J end by 6 bases, with 22 bases between. CDR3 coding DNA: TGCAGTGCTACAAGACAGGCCCTGTCTATGGGCAATGAGCAGTTCTTC. It is translated as CSATRQALSMGNEQFF.

This clonotype is a singleton in its sample. The chain couples TRBV15 to TRBJ2-1, with 12 positions matching TRBD2. V lost 0 bases, J lost 7 bases, and 7 bases stayed unmatched. The CDR3 length is 17 residues. Germline V lookup: CDR1 LNHNV, CDR2 YYDKDF (reference sequence). The CDR3 reads CATSRDSLTSGRNEQFF. The CDR3 nucleotides are TGTGCCACCAGCAGAGATTCATTGACTAGCGGGAGAAATGAGCAGTTCTTC.

This chain links TRBV3-1 with TRBJ1-1, with D tentatively TRBD1 (5 bases). Deletions cut 3 bases from V and 0 bases from J, with 17 bases between. This CDR3 is 17 amino acids long. Germline V CDR1 and CDR2: LGHDT, YNNKEL (reference sequence). Written as DNA, the CDR3 is TGTGCCAGCAGCCAGCCCACCAGGGCACCTATGAACACTGAAGCTTTCTTT. The encoded protein is CASSQPTRAPMNTEAFF.

This clonotype was observed a single time. This chain uses TRBV6-6 with TRBJ2-4, with no clear D. The J call is doubtful: the DNA matches TRBJ2-7 better. The germline gives CDR1 MNHNY, CDR2 SVGAGI (reference sequence). The CDR3 is 14 amino acids. This CDR3 is CASKPTGSSYEQYF. The CDR3 nucleotides are TGTGCCAGCAAGCCGACCGGAAGCTCCTACGAGCAGTACTTC.

The chain recombines TRBV20-1 with TRBJ2-6; D unresolved. Germline V CDR1 and CDR2: DFQATT, SNEGSKA (reference sequence). The CDR3 covers 12 residues. The CDR3 sequence: CSAARGANVLTF. For the CDR3, the DNA is TGCAGCGCCGCCCGCGGGGCCAACGTCCTGACTTTC.

This clonotype was picked up one time. This rearrangement joins TRBV5-1 to TRBJ1-1; D is possibly TRBD1 (5 bases). The V end lost 4 bases, the J end lost 9 bases, and 16 bases lay between the germline ends. The germline V gene encodes CDR1 SGHRS and CDR2 YFSETQ. This CDR3 comprises 13 residues. In nucleotides, the CDR3 is TGCGCCAGCAGCCCCGGGGAGGGGCTACAAGCTTTCTTT. Translation: CASSPGEGLQAFF.

This clonotype was recorded a few times. The rearrangement joins TRBV10-2 to TRBJ2-7; D remains ambiguous. Germline CDR1 is WSHSY and CDR2 is SAAADI. The V end was cut by 4 bases, the J end by 0 bases, with 10 bases between. The CDR3 loop spans 14 amino acids. The CDR3 region is CASSVSSISYEQYF. The CDR3, as DNA: TGCGCCAGCAGTGTATCTAGTATCTCCTACGAGCAGTACTTC.

This chain connects TRBV20-1 to TRBJ2-7; 7 nucleotides align to TRBD1. The germline gives CDR1 DFQATT, CDR2 SNEGSKA (reference sequence). This CDR3 region has 15 residues. Germline trimming cut 0 bases from V and 2 bases from J; bases unmatched to any gene: 7. In nucleotides, the CDR3 is TGCAGTGCTAGAGATTCTTGGACAGGTCCCTACGAGCAGTACTTC. Its translation: CSARDSWTGPYEQYF.

The chain combines TRBV9 with TRBJ2-3; no firm D call. V was cut by 3 bases and J by 4 bases, with 6 bases left in between. This CDR3 is 12 amino acids long. Germline CDR1 SGDLS, CDR2 YYNGEE. The CDR3 coding sequence is TGTGCCAGCAGCGCCCAGGCAGATACGCAGTATTTT. Translating gives CASSAQADTQYF.

The V call is TRBV12-3 or TRBV12-4, the J call TRBJ2-5, with 9 bases aligning to TRBD1. The CDR3 has 15 residues. Losses at the gene ends were 6 bases for V and 2 bases for J; bases not matched to a gene: 7. The CDR3 protein is CASSTGTGIQETQYF. The CDR3 nucleotides are TGTGCCAGCAGCACCGGGACAGGGATTCAAGAGACCCAGTACTTC.

The CDR3 DNA follows: TGCGCCAGCAGTGAGTCGATGACAGGGCGGACCGGGGAGCTGTTTTTT. Translating it yields CASSESMTGRTGELFF. The genes are TRBV10-1 and TRBJ2-2; 7 nucleotides agree with TRBD1. The CDR3 consists of 16 residues. The germline V gene has CDR1 WNHNN and CDR2 SYGVQD (reference sequence). With V trimmed by 0 bases and J by 5 bases, 6 bases remained unmatched.

At least ten counts were recorded for this clonotype. The V call is TRBV7-9, the J call TRBJ2-7; D unresolved. Germline lookup yields CDR1 SEHNR and CDR2 FQNEAQ (reference sequence). The CDR3 loop spans 12 amino acids. V shed 4 bases and J shed 7 bases, with 11 bases lying between them. The CDR3 here is CASSSTGWEQYF. CDR3 sequence (DNA): TGTGCCAGCAGCTCGACCGGCTGGGAGCAGTACTTC. The whole variable domain, remainder taken from reference TRBV7-9 and TRBJ2-7, is DTGVSQNPRHKITKRGQNVTFRCDPISEHNRLYWYRQTLGQGPEFLTYFQNEAQLEKSRLLSDRFSAERPKGSFSTLEIQRTEQGDSAMYLCASSSTGWEQYFGPGTRLTVT.

This chain connects TRBV7-2 to TRBJ2-5; no clear D. The closer fit of TRBJ2-7 to the DNA end suggests the J call may be wrong. Germline loops: CDR1 SGHTA, CDR2 FQGNSA. This CDR3 is built from 13 residues. The CDR3 nucleotides are TGTGCCAGCAGCTTAGAAGGGTGGCACGAGCAGTACTTC. This sequence encodes CASSLEGWHEQYF.

V is TRBV6-1 and J is TRBJ2-3; the match to TRBD2 covers 14 bases. CDR1 is MNHNS, CDR2 SASEGT, per germline. This CDR3 is built from 18 residues. The junction had 10 bases not matched to a gene; V was cut back by 3 bases and J by 5 bases. CDR3 sequence (DNA): TGTGCCAGCAGTGAGCGCAGGACTAGCGGGAGGCGGGTAGATACGCAGTATTTT. Protein sequence: CASSERRTSGRRVDTQYF.

This clonotype was seen just once. The chain recombines TRBV11-2 with TRBJ2-5, with D tentatively TRBD1 (6 bases). The DNA end lines up better with TRBJ2-7; the J call may be wrong. CDR3 length equals 17 residues. CDR1 SGHAT and CDR2 FQNNGV come from the germline V gene. CDR3 protein: CASSATRTQGRPYEQYF. As DNA, the CDR3 is TGTGCCAGCAGCGCCACACGAACTCAGGGGCGCCCCTACGAGCAGTACTTC.

This chain connects TRBV6-6 to TRBJ2-1; the D gene is possibly TRBD2 (6 bases). This CDR3 region has 13 residues. Germline CDR1 and CDR2: MNHNY and SVGAGI (reference sequence). Trimming removed 5 bases from V and 8 bases from J, with 13 bases in between. The DNA of the CDR3 is TGTGCCAGCAGTCCGGGAGTAAGCTATGAGCAGTTCTTC. As protein: CASSPGVSYEQFF.

A single count supports this clonotype. The junction differs from germline at one of its ends, possibly a read error. The CDR3 sequence: CAGSVGNEQFF. DNA for the CDR3: TGTGCCGGGAGTGTAGGAAATGAGCAGTTCTTC. V gene TRBV30 combines with J gene TRBJ2-1, with D perhaps matching TRBD2 (5 bases). The CDR3 totals 11 residues. Germline CDR1 and CDR2: GTSNPN and SVGIG (reference sequence).

V is TRBV29-1 and J is TRBJ2-1, with D perhaps matching TRBD2 (6 bases). V lost 6 bases, J lost 2 bases, and 20 bases lay in between. Germline CDR1 is SQVTM and CDR2 is ANQGSEA. The CDR3 covers 16 residues. This chain's CDR3 is CSVTGTFTTTYNEQFF. The CDR3 nucleotides read TGCAGCGTAACCGGGACTTTTACAACAACCTACAATGAGCAGTTCTTC.